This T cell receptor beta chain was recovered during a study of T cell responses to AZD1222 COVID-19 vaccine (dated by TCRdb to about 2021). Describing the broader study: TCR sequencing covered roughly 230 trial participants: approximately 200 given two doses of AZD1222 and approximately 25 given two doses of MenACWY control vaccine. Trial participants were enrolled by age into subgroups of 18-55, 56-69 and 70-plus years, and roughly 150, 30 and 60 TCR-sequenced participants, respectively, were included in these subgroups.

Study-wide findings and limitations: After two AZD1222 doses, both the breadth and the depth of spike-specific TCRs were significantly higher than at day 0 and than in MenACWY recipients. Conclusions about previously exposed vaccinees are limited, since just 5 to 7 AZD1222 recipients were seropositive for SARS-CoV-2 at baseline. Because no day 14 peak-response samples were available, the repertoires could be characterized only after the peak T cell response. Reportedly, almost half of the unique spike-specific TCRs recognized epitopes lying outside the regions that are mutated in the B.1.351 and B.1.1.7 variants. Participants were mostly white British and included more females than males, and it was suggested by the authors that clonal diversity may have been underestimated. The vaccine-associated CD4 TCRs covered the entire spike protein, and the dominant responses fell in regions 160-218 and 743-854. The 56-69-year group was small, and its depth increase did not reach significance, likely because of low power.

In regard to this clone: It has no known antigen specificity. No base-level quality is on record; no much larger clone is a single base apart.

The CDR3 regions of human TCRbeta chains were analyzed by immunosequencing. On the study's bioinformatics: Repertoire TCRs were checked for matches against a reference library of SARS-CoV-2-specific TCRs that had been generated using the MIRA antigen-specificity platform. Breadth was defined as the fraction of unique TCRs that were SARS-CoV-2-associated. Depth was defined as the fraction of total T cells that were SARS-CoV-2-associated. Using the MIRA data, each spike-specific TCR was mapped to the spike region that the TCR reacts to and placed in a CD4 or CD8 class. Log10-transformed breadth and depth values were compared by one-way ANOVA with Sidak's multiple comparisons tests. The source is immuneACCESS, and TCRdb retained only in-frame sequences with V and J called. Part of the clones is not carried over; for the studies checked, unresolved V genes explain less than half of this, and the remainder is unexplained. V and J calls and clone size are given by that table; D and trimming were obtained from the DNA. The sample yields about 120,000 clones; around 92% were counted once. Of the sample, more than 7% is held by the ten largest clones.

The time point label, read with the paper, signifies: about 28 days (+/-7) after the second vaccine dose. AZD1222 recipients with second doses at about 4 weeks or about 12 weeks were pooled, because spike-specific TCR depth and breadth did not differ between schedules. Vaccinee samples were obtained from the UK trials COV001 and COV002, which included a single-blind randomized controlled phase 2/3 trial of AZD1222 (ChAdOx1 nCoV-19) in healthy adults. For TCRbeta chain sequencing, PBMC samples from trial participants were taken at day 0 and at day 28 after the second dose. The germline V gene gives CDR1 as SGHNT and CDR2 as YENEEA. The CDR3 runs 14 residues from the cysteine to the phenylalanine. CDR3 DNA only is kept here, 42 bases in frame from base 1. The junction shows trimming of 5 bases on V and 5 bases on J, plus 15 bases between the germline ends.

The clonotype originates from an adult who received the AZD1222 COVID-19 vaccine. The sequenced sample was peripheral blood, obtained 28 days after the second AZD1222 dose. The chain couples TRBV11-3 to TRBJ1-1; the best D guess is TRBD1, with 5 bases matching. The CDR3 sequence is CASSRDPLGTEAFF. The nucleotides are TGTGCCAGCAGCCGGGACCCACTGGGAACTGAAGCTTTCTTT. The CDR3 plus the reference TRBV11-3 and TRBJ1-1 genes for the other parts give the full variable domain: EAGVVQSPRYKIIEKKQPVAFWCNPISGHNTLYWYLQNLGQGPELLIRYENEEAVDDSQLPKDRFSAERLKGVDSTLKIQPAELGDSAVYLCASSRDPLGTEAFFGQGTRLTVV.